A single sample gave rise to the 32 T cell receptor beta chains below, sequenced in a study of T cell responses to AZD1222 COVID-19 vaccine. Clones were read by immunoSEQ multiplex PCR, and TCRdb kept only the in-frame ones, dropping some. The sample contains 90,000 to 150,000 clones, less than 90% of which appear only once. Here the sequenced sample was peripheral blood, taken on day 0 of AZD1222 vaccination. The receptors stem from an adult in good health.

V gene TRBV28 combines with J gene TRBJ2-1, with 8 bases lining up with TRBD2. This CDR3 is built from 16 residues. The ends lost 3 bases at V and 7 bases at J; junction bases unmatched: 11. Germline CDR1 is MDHEN and CDR2 is SYDVKM. The CDR3 loop is CASSLLGAGAGNEQFF. The CDR3 region has the DNA TGTGCCAGCAGTTTGTTAGGAGCGGGAGCTGGAAATGAGCAGTTCTTC.

The V gene is TRBV5-6, the J gene TRBJ1-3; a weak D match, TRBD1 (5 bases). Looked up from germline, CDR1 is SGHDT and CDR2 is YYEEEE. This CDR3 comprises 12 residues. V dropped 5 bases and J dropped 2 bases, with 5 bases sitting between them. CDR3 nucleotide sequence: TGTGCCAGCAGGGGGCCTGGAAACACCATATATTTT. Translated: CASRGPGNTIYF.

This rearrangement joins TRBV7-3 to TRBJ2-7, with 9 bases fitting TRBD2. The germline V gene encodes CDR1 SGHTA and CDR2 FQGTGA. This CDR3 is built from 15 residues. The ends lost 0 bases at V and 0 bases at J; junction bases unmatched: 0. CDR3 DNA sequence: TGTGCCAGCAGCTTAACTAGCGGGAGCTCCTACGAGCAGTACTTC. Its translation is CASSLTSGSSYEQYF.

V usage is TRBV4-1 and J usage is TRBJ1-3; no clear D. Germline lookup yields CDR1 MGHRA and CDR2 YSYEKL. The length of the CDR3 is 17 residues. Trimming took 3 bases from V and 4 from J, leaving 19 bases between them. Here the CDR3 DNA reads TGCGCCAGCAGCCAGACGGGAGGGAGGAATTTAGGAAACACCATATATTTT. It translates to CASSQTGGRNLGNTIYF.

The CDR3 reads CASSPRDRGTSGANVLTF. DNA of the CDR3: TGTGCCAGCTCCCCCCGGGACAGGGGAACCTCTGGGGCCAACGTCCTGACTTTC. This chain links TRBV18 with TRBJ2-6, with 10 bases identical to TRBD1. From germline, CDR1 is KGHSH and CDR2 LQKENI. CDR3 length: 18 residues. V lost 6 bases, J lost 0 bases, and 8 bases stayed unmatched. The full variable domain, in which reference TRBV18 and TRBJ2-6 provide the parts outside the CDR3, is NAGVMQNPRHLVRRRGQEARLRCSPMKGHSHVYWYRQLPEEGLKFMVYLQKENIIDESGMPKERFSAEFPKEGPSILRIQQVVRGDSAAYFCASSPRDRGTSGANVLTFGAGSRLTVL.

This clone was recorded only once. This chain links TRBV11-3 with TRBJ1-1; no clear D. The CDR3 is 15 amino acids. Deletions cut 2 bases from V and 2 bases from J, with 12 bases between. Germline V gives CDR1 SGHNT, CDR2 YENEEA. The DNA for the CDR3 is TGTGCCAGCAGCTTAAACGGGAACCTTAACACTGAAGCTTTCTTT. It specifies CASSLNGNLNTEAFF.

The gene calls are TRBV7-9 and TRBJ2-1; TRBD2 agrees at 16 bases. The CDR3 loop spans 19 amino acids. Germline CDR1 SEHNR, CDR2 FQNEAQ (reference sequence). V gave up 6 bases and J gave up 9 bases; unmatched junction bases: 17. CDR3 coding DNA: TGTGCCAGCAGTCCTGGGACTAGCGGGAGGGCCTCCAATTTCGGTGAGCAGTTCTTC. Protein sequence: CASSPGTSGRASNFGEQFF.

The rearrangement uses TRBV19 and TRBJ1-2; TRBD1 is a possible D gene (6 bases). CDR3 length equals 13 residues. The germline V gene encodes CDR1 LNHDA and CDR2 SQIVND (reference sequence). The V gene lost 4 bases and the J gene lost 4 bases, with 10 bases spanning the gap. As DNA, the CDR3 is TGTGCCAGTAGTACCCCGGACAGCTATGGCTACACCTTC. This gives the protein CASSTPDSYGYTF.

The chain uses TRBV6-1 and TRBJ1-2; D might be TRBD1 (5 bases). V was shortened by 2 bases and J by 7 bases, with 14 bases between the two germline ends. The CDR3 is made up of 14 amino acids. The V gene's germline CDR1 is MNHNS and CDR2 SASEGT. The CDR3 here is CASSESQGVSGYTF. DNA of the CDR3: TGTGCCAGCAGTGAATCCCAGGGTGTAAGTGGCTACACCTTC.

This chain uses TRBV10-3 with TRBJ1-3; unclear D gene. CDR1 and CDR2 (germline): ENHRY, SYGVKD. The ends were cut back, 2 bases at V and 4 bases at J, with 12 bases in the middle. The CDR3 consists of 15 residues. In DNA form, the CDR3 reads TGTGCCATCAGTGAGCCCCCCGGACGAGGAAACACCATATATTTT. Translating gives CAISEPPGRGNTIYF.

The chain has TRBV6-1 and TRBJ1-5, with D hard to call. The CDR3 sequence is 16 residues long. V lost 2 bases and J 3 bases, leaving 14 bases between the germline ends. The germline CDR1 and CDR2 sequences are MNHNS and SASEGT. The CDR3 coding sequence is TGTGCCAGCAGTGAAACTGGCAGTCGAAACAATCAGCCCCAGCATTTT. As protein: CASSETGSRNNQPQHF.

V usage is TRBV28 and J usage is TRBJ1-6; no firm D call. Germline V lookup: CDR1 MDHEN, CDR2 SYDVKM. The V end lost 5 bases, the J end lost 12 bases, and 11 bases lay between the germline ends. The CDR3 spans 12 residues. CDR3 sequence: CASSTTGVPLHF. The CDR3 nucleotides read TGTGCCAGCAGTACCACTGGGGTACCCCTCCACTTT. Variable domain in full (rest from reference TRBV28 and TRBJ1-6): DVKVTQSSRYLVKRTGEKVFLECVQDMDHENMFWYRQDPGLGLRLIYFSYDVKMKEKGDIPEGYSVSREKKERFSLILESASTNQTSMYLCASSTTGVPLHFGNGTRLTVT.

The V gene is TRBV5-4, the J gene TRBJ2-5, with TRBD2 identical over 7 bases. V lost 4 bases, J lost 5 bases, and 11 bases stayed unmatched. CDR1 SGHNT and CDR2 YYREEE come from the germline V gene (reference sequence). The CDR3 runs 15 residues. The CDR3 is CASSNYGLVRETQYF. CDR3 DNA: TGTGCCAGCAGCAATTATGGACTAGTTCGCGAGACCCAGTACTTC.

The gene calls are TRBV27 and TRBJ2-4, with TRBD1 matching over 8 bases. This CDR3 is 16 amino acids long. The germline gives CDR1 MNHEY, CDR2 SMNVEV (reference sequence). After removal of 6 bases from V and 4 bases from J, the junction contained 11 bases not matched to a gene. In DNA, the CDR3 is TGTGCCAGCAGGGAAAGGACAGGGACGGGTAAAAACATTCAGTACTTC. Its translation: CASRERTGTGKNIQYF.

The J gene is TRBJ2-3, the V gene TRBV2; D might be TRBD1 (6 bases). The CDR3 spans 15 residues. Per germline, CDR1 SNHLY and CDR2 FYNNEI. Trimming cost V 7 bases and J 3 bases, with 17 bases left between them. CDR3 in amino acids: CASNLGTLSTDTQYF. For the CDR3, the DNA is TGTGCCAGCAACCTAGGGACATTGAGTACAGATACGCAGTATTTT.

The rearrangement links TRBV3-1 (or the pseudogene TRBV3-2) to TRBJ2-5; 7 bases map to TRBD1. The CDR3 is 12 residues long. V gave up 6 bases and J gave up 7 bases; unmatched junction bases: 5. Germline V lookup: CDR1 LGHDT, CDR2 YNNKEL (reference sequence). DNA of the CDR3: TGTGCCAGCAGAGAGGGGGCTAGGACCCAGTACTTC. Translation: CASREGARTQYF.

The chain uses TRBV29-1 and TRBJ1-1; 11 nucleotides line up with TRBD1. V trimming: 7 bases; J trimming: 4 bases; junction bases outside the gene matches: 11. The CDR3 extends over 15 amino acids. CDR1 and CDR2 (germline): SQVTM, ANQGSEA. The CDR3 spells CSALRDRGESTEAFF. The CDR3 DNA reads TGCAGCGCTCTCCGGGACAGGGGGGAGAGCACTGAAGCTTTCTTT.

The genes are TRBV24-1 and TRBJ2-5, with 7 positions matching TRBD1. The CDR3 consists of 14 residues. The trim removed 5 bases at V and 1 base at J, leaving 3 bases unmatched. The germline CDR1 and CDR2 sequences are KGHDR and SFDVKD. The CDR3: CATSGGQIQETQYF. CDR3 DNA sequence: TGTGCCACCAGTGGGGGACAGATCCAAGAGACCCAGTACTTC.

V and J are TRBV6-5 and TRBJ2-7; 12 bases are a match to TRBD2. Trimming took 6 bases from V and 2 from J; bases not matched to a gene: 5. The germline V gene encodes CDR1 MNHEY and CDR2 SVGAGI. The CDR3 runs to 15 residues. The CDR3 sequence: CASSLGLAGTYEQYF. Here the CDR3 DNA reads TGTGCCAGCAGCCTTGGACTAGCGGGGACCTACGAGCAGTACTTC.

This clone has a single count. The V gene is TRBV28, the J gene TRBJ1-1, with TRBD1 matching 8 bases. In germline, CDR1 is MDHEN, CDR2 SYDVKM. V was clipped by 5 bases and J by 6 bases; unmatched bases: 11. This CDR3 is 15 amino acids long. Written as DNA, the CDR3 is TGTGCCAGCAGTCCCCGGACAGGGCCCAGGGCTGAAGCTTTCTTT. Amino acids: CASSPRTGPRAEAFF.

About this clone: This sample includes further DNA sequences coding for the same CDR3. The rearrangement joins TRBV7-9 to TRBJ1-2; perhaps TRBD1 as D (5 bases). Germline V gives CDR1 SEHNR, CDR2 FQNEAQ (reference sequence). The CDR3 length is 12 residues. V was clipped by 3 bases and J by 7 bases, with 9 bases between them. The CDR3 is CASSLGVGGYTF. The CDR3 coding sequence is TGTGCCAGCAGCTTGGGGGTCGGTGGCTACACCTTC.

V usage is TRBV29-1 and J usage is TRBJ2-1, with TRBD1 matching over 9 bases. Germline assignment: CDR1 SQVTM and CDR2 ANQGSEA. The CDR3 spans 16 residues. V lost 1 base to trimming and J lost 5 bases; unmatched junction nucleotides: 9. The CDR3 loop reads CSVEGGGTGRDNEQFF. In nucleotides, the CDR3 is TGCAGCGTTGAAGGAGGGGGGACAGGGAGGGACAATGAGCAGTTCTTC.

The chain carries TRBV29-1 and TRBJ1-5; tentative D call: TRBD1 (5 bases). The ends were cut back, 3 bases at V and 4 bases at J, with 13 bases in the middle. The CDR3 extends over 14 amino acids. In germline, CDR1 is SQVTM, CDR2 ANQGSEA. The DNA of the CDR3 is TGCAGCGTTGATCTAGGGACGGGGAATCAGCCCCAGCATTTT. Translating gives CSVDLGTGNQPQHF.

The V gene is TRBV6-5, the J gene TRBJ2-7; D could derive from TRBD1 or TRBD2 (5 bases each). Germline-derived CDR1 and CDR2 are MNHEY and SVGAGI. CDR3 size: 15 residues. Between the trimmed V and J ends, which lost 0 bases and 2 bases, there was a span of 11 bases. CDR3 loop: CASSYSRGTTYEQYF. CDR3 DNA: TGTGCCAGCAGTTACTCGAGAGGGACCACCTACGAGCAGTACTTC.

V usage is TRBV6-5 and J usage is TRBJ1-2, with 8 nucleotides matching TRBD1. Per germline, CDR1 MNHEY and CDR2 SVGAGI. This CDR3 region has 15 residues. J lost 0 bases, V lost 2 bases, and 2 bases had no gene match. The CDR3 DNA reads TGTGCCAGCAGTTACCGGACAGGGACTAACTATGGCTACACCTTC. This gives the protein CASSYRTGTNYGYTF.

The CDR3 bases are TGTGCCAGCAGCCCTGGGGGGGGGCCTGGAAACACCATATATTTT. Amino acids: CASSPGGGPGNTIYF. The gene calls are TRBV3-1 (or the pseudogene TRBV3-2) and TRBJ1-3, with a weak D call TRBD1 (6 bases). Germline CDR1 and CDR2: LGHDT and YNNKEL (reference sequence). V was cut by 4 bases and J by 2 bases, with 12 bases left in between. The length of the CDR3 is 15 residues.

The V gene is TRBV18, the J gene TRBJ1-2; D is undetermined. V was trimmed by 6 bases and J by 0 bases, leaving 14 bases between them. The CDR3 runs to 15 residues. Germline V gene sequence: CDR1 KGHSH, CDR2 LQKENI. The CDR3 spells CASSLNQASNYGYTF. The CDR3, as DNA: TGTGCCAGCTCTCTCAACCAGGCTTCTAACTATGGCTACACCTTC.

This clone is a singleton in its sample. The chain uses TRBV27 and TRBJ2-7; 13 bases map to TRBD2. V shed 0 bases and J 5 bases; nucleotides not matched to a gene: 1. This CDR3 is 15 amino acids long. Germline CDR1 MNHEY, CDR2 SMNVEV (reference sequence). The CDR3 sequence is CASSLSGLAGNEQYF. The CDR3 DNA reads as TGTGCCAGCAGTTTATCGGGACTAGCGGGAAACGAGCAGTACTTC.

In this sample, this clone turned up once. In nucleotides, the CDR3 is TGCGCCAGCAGCTCGAGGAACACTGAAGCTTTCTTT. Translating gives CASSSRNTEAFF. The chain couples TRBV5-1 to TRBJ1-1; D unresolved. Germline CDR1 is SGHRS and CDR2 is YFSETQ. V was clipped by 3 bases and J by 1 base, with 4 bases between them. CDR3 length: 12 residues. Full variable domain (missing parts from reference TRBV5-1 and TRBJ1-1): KAGVTQTPRYLIKTRGQQVTLSCSPISGHRSVSWYQQTPGQGLQFLFEYFSETQRNKGNFPGRFSGRQFSNSRSEMNVSTLELGDSALYLCASSSRNTEAFFGQGTRLTVV.

The V gene is TRBV10-1, the J gene TRBJ1-5; a weak D match, TRBD1 (6 bases). CDR3 size: 15 residues. From germline, CDR1 is WNHNN and CDR2 SYGVQD (reference sequence). Trimming took 3 bases from V and 0 from J, leaving 9 bases between them. The CDR3 loop reads CASSERGDSNQPQHF. The CDR3, as DNA: TGCGCCAGCAGTGAAAGGGGGGATAGCAATCAGCCCCAGCATTTT.

The V and J genes are TRBV14 and TRBJ1-3; 7 nucleotides line up with TRBD1. Trimming at V came to 4 bases and at J to 2 bases, leaving 5 bases not matched to a gene. The CDR3 length is 15 residues. Germline V gives CDR1 SGHDN, CDR2 FVKESK. This CDR3 reads CASSRAGTAGNTIYF. In DNA, the CDR3 is TGTGCCAGCAGCCGCGCCGGGACAGCTGGAAACACCATATATTTT.

This clone was seen only once. V gene TRBV10-3 combines with J gene TRBJ2-7; 8 positions match TRBD2. This CDR3 comprises 17 residues. The V and J ends lost 0 bases and 4 bases, in that order; junction bases with no gene match: 11. Per germline, CDR1 ENHRY and CDR2 SYGVKD. Written as DNA, the CDR3 is TGTGCCATCAGTGAGTCGAAGGCTAGCGGGTCCAGATACGAGCAGTACTTC. Translating it yields CAISESKASGSRYEQYF.